The source of this TCR beta chain is a study of OX40 agonist ivuxolimab in advanced cancers. Notes on the study in general: At 0.1 to 3.0 mg/kg and by week 6, CD4+ and CD8+ T cells in the blood had expanded clonally.

Germline CDR1 is MDHEN and CDR2 is SYDVKM. The length of the CDR3 is 14 residues. V lost 4 bases and J lost 4; bases outside the gene matches: 3. Profiled with immunoSEQ multiplex PCR; TCRdb holds only in-frame clones, not every one. Of over 50,000 clones in the sample, 92% were seen once. As to this clone: Its antigen is not identified.

The receptor comes from an adult with an advanced solid tumor such as melanoma, head and neck, liver or kidney cancer. The chain couples TRBV28 to TRBJ1-5; TRBD1 matches 8 bases. The input for sequencing was CD4+ or CD8+ T cells sorted from blood, taken in a trial of the OX40 agonist ivuxolimab. Here the CDR3 reads CASSSWTGNQPQHF. The DNA of the CDR3 is TGTGCCAGCAGTTCCTGGACAGGGAATCAGCCCCAGCATTTT.